Listed here are 17 T cell receptor beta chains from one sample, sequenced in a study of T cell repertoires in ileal Crohn's disease. The protocol was immunoSEQ multiplex PCR, while the TCRdb copy is restricted to in-frame clones and leaves out a portion. This table has around 5,600 clones, roughly 80% appearing once. Sequenced input: ileal tissue. The origin of the receptors is an adult with Crohn's disease.

The chain couples TRBV11-3 to TRBJ1-1, with 7 bases identical to TRBD1. Losses at the gene ends were 5 bases for V and 3 bases for J; bases not matched to a gene: 9. CDR1 and CDR2 from the germline V gene are SGHNT and YENEEA. The CDR3 has 15 amino acids. The CDR3 sequence is CASSVAGGTDTEAFF. The CDR3 DNA is TGTGCCAGCAGCGTCGCAGGGGGTACGGACACTGAAGCTTTCTTT.

J is TRBJ2-2 and V is TRBV25-1, with D unresolved. Deletions cut 3 bases from V and 0 bases from J, with 8 bases between. The CDR3 loop spans 15 amino acids. Germline V lookup: CDR1 MGHDK, CDR2 SYGVNS. The CDR3 nucleotides read TGTGCCAGCAGTGATCCAGATACGAACACCGGGGAGCTGTTTTTT. Residues: CASSDPDTNTGELFF. The whole variable domain, remainder taken from reference TRBV25-1 and TRBJ2-2, is EADIYQTPRYLVIGTGKKITLECSQTMGHDKMYWYQQDPGMELHLIHYSYGVNSTEKGDLSSESTVSRIRTEHFPLTLESARPSHTSQYLCASSDPDTNTGELFFGEGSRLTVL.

DNA for the CDR3: TGTGCCAGCTCACCACGTAGCAATCAGCCCCAGCATTTT. Translated: CASSPRSNQPQHF. This chain uses TRBV18 with TRBJ1-5; no clear D gene. The germline gives CDR1 KGHSH, CDR2 LQKENI. The CDR3 consists of 13 residues. Trimming removed 1 base at V and 0 bases at J, with 1 base between.

Only a few counts were recorded for this clone. The CDR3: CASNNDGGLGYTF. CDR3 coding DNA: TGTGCCAGCAACAACGATGGGGGGCTAGGCTACACCTTC. The chain links TRBV7-9 to TRBJ1-2, with a possible D match to TRBD1 (6 bases). Trimming pared 7 bases from V and 8 bases from J, leaving 17 bases between. The CDR3 covers 13 residues. The V gene's germline CDR1 is SEHNR and CDR2 FQNEAQ (reference sequence).

The J gene is TRBJ1-1, the V gene TRBV11-2; D ambiguous. CDR3 length: 13 amino acids. The ends were cut back, 4 bases at V and 0 bases at J, with 6 bases in the middle. Germline-derived CDR1 and CDR2 are SGHAT and FQNNGV. The DNA of the CDR3 is TGTGCCAGCAGCTGGAGAATGAACACTGAAGCTTTCTTT. Translation: CASSWRMNTEAFF. The entire variable domain, with the rest obtained from reference TRBV11-2 and TRBJ1-1, is as follows: EAGVAQSPRYKIIEKRQSVAFWCNPISGHATLYWYQQILGQGPKLLIQFQNNGVVDDSQLPKDRFSAERLKGVDSTLKIQPAKLEDSAVYLCASSWRMNTEAFFGQGTRLTVV.

This clone came up a few times. The chain links TRBV7-9 to TRBJ1-1; D call uncertain. The CDR3 spans 15 residues. Germline V gene data show CDR1 as SEHNR and CDR2 as FQNEAQ (reference sequence). V was pared by 1 base and J by 1 base, with 10 bases between. The chain's CDR3 is CASSLGRAPNTEAFF. The CDR3 bases are TGTGCCAGCAGCTTAGGAAGGGCCCCGAACACTGAAGCTTTCTTT.

V gene TRBV5-8 combines with J gene TRBJ1-6; 9 bases map to TRBD1. Per germline, CDR1 SGHTS and CDR2 YDEGEE. V dropped 4 bases and J dropped 7; count of bases not matched to a gene: 6. The CDR3 is 15 amino acids. CDR3 region: CASSRTGEGNSPLHF. As DNA, the CDR3 is TGTGCCAGCAGCCGGACAGGGGAAGGGAATTCACCCCTCCACTTT. Full variable domain (rest looked up from reference TRBV5-8 and TRBJ1-6): EAGVTQSPTHLIKTRGQQATLRCSPISGHTSVYWYQQALGLGLQFLLWYDEGEERNRGNFPPRFSGRQFPNYSSELNVNALELEDSALYLCASSRTGEGNSPLHFGNGTRLTVT.

This rearrangement joins TRBV11-3 to TRBJ1-1; D unclear. CDR3 length: 12 amino acids. Trimming cost V 6 bases and J 4 bases, with 9 bases left between them. The germline CDR1 and CDR2 sequences are SGHNT and YENEEA. CDR3 DNA sequence: TGTGCCAGCAGTTGGGGTGGCACTGAAGCTTTCTTT. Residues: CASSWGGTEAFF.

The chain has TRBV6-1 and TRBJ2-1, with 7 nucleotides matching TRBD1. V shed 6 bases and J 9 bases; nucleotides not matched to a gene: 8. CDR3 size: 13 residues. From germline, CDR1 is MNHNS and CDR2 SASEGT. In DNA form, the CDR3 reads TGTGCCAGCAGGAAGCTGACAGGGCCTGAGCAGTTCTTC. It is translated as CASRKLTGPEQFF.

The CDR3 spells CASSLNTVGQYF. The CDR3 DNA sequence: TGTGCCAGCAGCTTAAATACAGTCGGGCAGTACTTC. This chain links TRBV7-9 with TRBJ2-7; no clear D. Germline-derived CDR1 and CDR2 are SEHNR and FQNEAQ (reference sequence). This CDR3 contains 12 residues. V lost 2 bases to trimming and J lost 9 bases, with 11 bases between them.

This clone was observed a few times. The rearrangement uses TRBV15 and TRBJ2-7; 8 bases map to TRBD1. Germline loops: CDR1 LNHNV, CDR2 YYDKDF (reference sequence). This CDR3 is 17 amino acids long. Trimming removed 3 bases from V and 0 bases from J; junction bases left unmatched: 10. The CDR3 here is CATSSPGTGTRSYEQYF. The CDR3 bases are TGTGCCACCAGCAGCCCCGGGACAGGCACCCGCTCCTACGAGCAGTACTTC.

V and J are TRBV10-2 and TRBJ1-1, with 7 positions matching TRBD1. In germline, CDR1 is WSHSY, CDR2 SAAADI. V lost 2 bases, J lost 0 bases, and 3 bases stayed unmatched. The CDR3 extends over 15 amino acids. CDR3 sequence (DNA): TGCGCCAGCAGTGAGCCGGGACAGATGAACACTGAAGCTTTCTTT. It is translated as CASSEPGQMNTEAFF.

The J gene is TRBJ1-1, the V gene TRBV10-3; possibly TRBD1 for D (6 bases). The CDR3 is 14 residues long. Germline V lookup: CDR1 ENHRY, CDR2 SYGVKD. V was clipped by 3 bases and J by 8 bases, with 16 bases between them. The CDR3 reads CAISEEGVDAEAFF. The CDR3 nucleotides are TGTGCCATCAGTGAAGAGGGGGTAGACGCAGAAGCTTTCTTT.

This clone was recorded only once. The CDR3 reads CASSPQAGVIYGYTF. The CDR3, as DNA: TGTGCCAGCAGCCCTCAGGCGGGGGTAATCTATGGCTACACCTTC. The rearrangement uses TRBV14 and TRBJ1-2, with D perhaps matching TRBD1 (5 bases). Per the germline V gene, CDR1 is SGHDN and CDR2 is FVKESK. The CDR3 spans 15 residues. V was shortened by 4 bases and J by 4 bases, with 16 bases between the two germline ends.

This clone occurred a few times. The V gene is TRBV7-9, the J gene TRBJ2-5; 9 nucleotides match TRBD2. Trimming at V came to 3 bases and at J to 5 bases, leaving 7 bases not matched to a gene. Looked up from germline, CDR1 is SEHNR and CDR2 is FQNEAQ (reference sequence). CDR3 size: 15 residues. The CDR3 region is CASSFGAGGLETQYF. Written as DNA, the CDR3 is TGTGCCAGCAGCTTCGGCGCGGGGGGGCTGGAGACCCAGTACTTC.

The J gene is TRBJ1-2, the V gene TRBV6-5, with D possibly matching TRBD1 (5 bases). In germline, CDR1 is MNHEY, CDR2 SVGAGI. This CDR3 is 14 amino acids long. V was shortened by 5 bases and J by 4 bases, with 14 bases between the two germline ends. The CDR3 region has the DNA TGTGCCAGCAGTGGGGGACCGCCGCCCTATGGCTACACCTTC. Protein sequence: CASSGGPPPYGYTF.

The chain recombines TRBV19 with TRBJ1-1; D unclear. The CDR3 loop spans 13 amino acids. Trimming left V 7 bases short and J 1 base short, with 10 bases between. CDR1 and CDR2 (germline): LNHDA, SQIVND (reference sequence). CDR3 amino acids: CASKKTPNTEAFF. CDR3 in DNA: TGTGCCAGTAAGAAGACCCCGAACACTGAAGCTTTCTTT.